This record looks at one T cell receptor beta chain sequence and its context. The target of this receptor is not known. Qualities for individual bases were not recorded, and no much larger clone is one base off. The junction carries 10 bases between V and J, which are trimmed by 7 bases and 1 base respectively. The CDR3 contains 13 residues, cysteine and phenylalanine counted. The kept DNA is CDR3 alone, 39 bases in frame from the first base. This specimen comes from a study of control samples from healthy donors and cancer patients (dated by TCRdb to 2019 to 2021). The method behind the library was the immunoSEQ multiplex PCR assay. TCRdb holds this immuneACCESS table with in-frame rearrangements only. Some clones are missing; in checked studies, unresolved V genes explain under half, and the rest has no known cause. The sample has about 130,000 clones on record, about 92% of them singletons. The leading ten clones occupy under 0.7% of the sample.

Material: PBMCs. The chain is encoded by TRBV12-3 or TRBV12-4 joined to TRBJ1-1; the D segment could be TRBD1, given 5 matching bases. The TCR comes from a man older than 75 with head and neck cancer. In nucleotide form, the sequence is TGTGCCAGCAACACCCAGGGGAACACTGAAGCTTTCTTT. Translated, this is CASNTQGNTEAFF.